Given below is one T cell receptor (beta chain) in context. These data belong to a study of cytomegalovirus exposure and HLA in healthy donors. The study ran its PCR with 60 Vbeta and 13 Jbeta primers. Data came from immunoSEQ multiplex PCR; TCRdb stores just in-frame clones and leaves some out. The sample has more than 65,000 clones, about 70% seen once. The germline V and J ends were trimmed by 5 bases and 0 bases, with 20 bases remaining between them. Germline loops: CDR1 PRHDT, CDR2 FYEKMQ (reference sequence). The CDR3 has 17 amino acids. The origin of this receptor is a woman in her fifties or sixties in good health and CMV-seropositive. The sequencing sample was made of PBMCs. The V gene is TRBV13, the J gene TRBJ2-7; perhaps TRBD1 as D (5 bases). The CDR3 spells CASSPPSQDADSYEQYF. As DNA, the CDR3 is TGTGCCAGCAGCCCCCCCTCACAGGACGCCGACTCCTACGAGCAGTACTTC. The whole variable domain, filled in from reference TRBV13 and TRBJ2-7, reads AAGVIQSPRHLIKEKRETATLKCYPIPRHDTVYWYQQGPGQDPQFLISFYEKMQSDKGSIPDRFSAQQFSDYHSELNMSSLELGDSALYFCASSPPSQDADSYEQYFGPGTRLTVT.